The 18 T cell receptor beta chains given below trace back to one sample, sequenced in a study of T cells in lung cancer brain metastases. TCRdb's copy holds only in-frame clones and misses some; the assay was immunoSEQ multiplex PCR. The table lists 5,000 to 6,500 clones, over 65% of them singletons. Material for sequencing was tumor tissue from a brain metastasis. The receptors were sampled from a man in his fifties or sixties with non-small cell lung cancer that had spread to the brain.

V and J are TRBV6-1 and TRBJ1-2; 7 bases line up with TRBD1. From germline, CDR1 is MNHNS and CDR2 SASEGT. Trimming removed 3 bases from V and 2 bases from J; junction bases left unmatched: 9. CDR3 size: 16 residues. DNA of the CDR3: TGTGCCAGCAGTGATGGAATCGGGACAGTGAACTATGGCTACACCTTC. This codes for CASSDGIGTVNYGYTF.

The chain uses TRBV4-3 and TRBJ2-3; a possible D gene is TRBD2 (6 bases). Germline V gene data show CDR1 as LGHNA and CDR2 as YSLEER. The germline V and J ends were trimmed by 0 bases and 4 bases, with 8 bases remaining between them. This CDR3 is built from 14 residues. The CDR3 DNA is TGCGCCAGCAGCCAAGAACTAGCTGCAGATACGCAGTATTTT. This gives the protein CASSQELAADTQYF.

CDR3 bases: TGCGCCAGCAGCTTGGCTCGGACAGGGGGCACAGATACGCAGTATTTT. Translation: CASSLARTGGTDTQYF. The chain links TRBV5-1 to TRBJ2-3, with 9 bases lining up with TRBD1. The CDR3 length is 16 residues. Germline CDR1 is SGHRS and CDR2 is YFSETQ. V shed 0 bases, J shed 1 base, and the junction held 3 bases outside the gene matches.

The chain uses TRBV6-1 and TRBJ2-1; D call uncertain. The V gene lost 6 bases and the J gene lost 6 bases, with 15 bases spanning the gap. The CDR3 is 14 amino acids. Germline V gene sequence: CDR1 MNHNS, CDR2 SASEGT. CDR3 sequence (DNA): TGTGCCAGCAGACCCGGGCCGTCAACCAATGAGCAGTTCTTC. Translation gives CASRPGPSTNEQFF.

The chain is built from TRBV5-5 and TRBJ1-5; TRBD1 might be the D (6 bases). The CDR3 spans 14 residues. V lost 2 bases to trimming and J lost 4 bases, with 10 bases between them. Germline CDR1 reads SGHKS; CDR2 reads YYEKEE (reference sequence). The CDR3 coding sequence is TGTGCCAGCAGCTTTGGGGGCGATAATCAGCCCCAGCATTTT. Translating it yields CASSFGGDNQPQHF. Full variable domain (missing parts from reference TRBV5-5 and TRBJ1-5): DAGVTQSPTHLIKTRGQQVTLRCSPISGHKSVSWYQQVLGQGPQFIFQYYEKEERGRGNFPDRFSARQFPNYSSELNVNALLLGDSALYLCASSFGGDNQPQHFGDGTRLSIL.

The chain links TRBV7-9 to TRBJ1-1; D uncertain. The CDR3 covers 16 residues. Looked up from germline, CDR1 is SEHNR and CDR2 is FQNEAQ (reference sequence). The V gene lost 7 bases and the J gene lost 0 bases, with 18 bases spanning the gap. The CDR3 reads CASTLGGGNMNTEAFF. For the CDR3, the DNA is TGTGCCAGCACTCTGGGCGGAGGAAACATGAACACTGAAGCTTTCTTT.

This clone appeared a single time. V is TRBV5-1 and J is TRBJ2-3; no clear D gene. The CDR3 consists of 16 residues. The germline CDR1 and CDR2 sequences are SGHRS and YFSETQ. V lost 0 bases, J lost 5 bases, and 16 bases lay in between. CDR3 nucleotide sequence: TGCGCCAGCAGCTTGGGTCTACCAATCTCGGTAGATACGCAGTATTTT. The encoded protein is CASSLGLPISVDTQYF.

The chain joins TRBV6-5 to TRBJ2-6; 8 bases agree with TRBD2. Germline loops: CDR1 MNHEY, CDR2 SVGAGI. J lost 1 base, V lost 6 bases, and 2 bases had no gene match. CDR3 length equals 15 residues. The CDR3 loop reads CASSSGGSGANVLTF. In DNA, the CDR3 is TGTGCCAGCAGCAGCGGGGGTTCTGGGGCCAACGTCCTGACTTTC.

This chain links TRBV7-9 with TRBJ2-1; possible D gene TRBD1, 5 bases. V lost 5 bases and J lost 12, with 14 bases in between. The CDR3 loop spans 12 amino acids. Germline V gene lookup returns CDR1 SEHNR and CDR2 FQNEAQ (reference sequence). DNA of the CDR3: TGTGCCAGCAGCCACGGGCAGGGTGCGCAGTTCTTC. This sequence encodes CASSHGQGAQFF.

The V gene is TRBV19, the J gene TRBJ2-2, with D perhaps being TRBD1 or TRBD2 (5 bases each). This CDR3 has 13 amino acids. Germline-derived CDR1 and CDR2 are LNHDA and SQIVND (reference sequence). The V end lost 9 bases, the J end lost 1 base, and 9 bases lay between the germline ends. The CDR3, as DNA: TGTGCCAGCGGGACCCAGAACACCGGGGAGCTGTTTTTT. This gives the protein CASGTQNTGELFF.

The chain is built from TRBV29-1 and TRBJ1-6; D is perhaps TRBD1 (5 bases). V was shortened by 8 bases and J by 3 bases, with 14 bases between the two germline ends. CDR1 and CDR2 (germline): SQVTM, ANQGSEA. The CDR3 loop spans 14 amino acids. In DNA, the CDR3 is TGCAGCATCCGACAGTCGGGCTATAATTCACCCCTCCACTTT. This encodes CSIRQSGYNSPLHF.

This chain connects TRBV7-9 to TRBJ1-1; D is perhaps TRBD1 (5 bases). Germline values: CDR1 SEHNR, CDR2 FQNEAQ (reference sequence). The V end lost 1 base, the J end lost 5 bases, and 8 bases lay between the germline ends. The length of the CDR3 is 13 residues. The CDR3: CASSLGDGTEAFF. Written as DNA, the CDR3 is TGTGCCAGCAGCTTAGGGGACGGGACTGAAGCTTTCTTT.

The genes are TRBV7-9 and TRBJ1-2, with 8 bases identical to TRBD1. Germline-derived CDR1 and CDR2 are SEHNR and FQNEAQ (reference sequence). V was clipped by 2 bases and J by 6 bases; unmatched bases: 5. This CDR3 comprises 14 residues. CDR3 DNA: TGTGCCAGCAGCTTATCAGGGGGCATCGATGGCTACACCTTC. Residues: CASSLSGGIDGYTF.

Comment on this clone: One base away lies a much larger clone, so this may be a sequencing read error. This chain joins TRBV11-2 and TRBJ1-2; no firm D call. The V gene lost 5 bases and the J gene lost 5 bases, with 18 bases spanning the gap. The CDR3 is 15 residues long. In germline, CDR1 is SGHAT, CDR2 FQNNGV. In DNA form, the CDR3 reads TGTGCCAGCAGCCGTAAGATCGAGCAGGATTATGGCTACACCTTC. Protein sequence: CASSRKIEQDYGYTF.

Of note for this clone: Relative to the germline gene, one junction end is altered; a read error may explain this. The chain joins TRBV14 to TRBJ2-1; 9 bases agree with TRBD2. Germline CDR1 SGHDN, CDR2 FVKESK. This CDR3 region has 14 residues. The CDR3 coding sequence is TGTGCCAGCAGCCTTAGCGGGGGAAACAATGAGCAATTCTTC. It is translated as CASSLSGGNNEQFF.

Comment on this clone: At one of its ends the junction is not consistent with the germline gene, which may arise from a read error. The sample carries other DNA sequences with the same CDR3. The CDR3 here is CASSVGGGQETQYF. Here the CDR3 DNA reads TGTGCCAGCAGCGTAGGAGGGGGGCAAGAGACCCAATACTTC. The V and J genes are TRBV9 and TRBJ2-5; the D gene could be TRBD1 or TRBD2 (6 bases each). CDR1 is SGDLS, CDR2 YYNGEE, per germline. The CDR3 is 14 amino acids. The variable domain in full, completed from reference TRBV9 and TRBJ2-5, reads DSGVTQTPKHLITATGQRVTLRCSPRSGDLSVYWYQQSLDQGLQFLIQYYNGEERAKGNILERFSAQQFPDLHSELNLSSLELGDSALYFCASSVGGGQETQYFGPGTRLLVL.

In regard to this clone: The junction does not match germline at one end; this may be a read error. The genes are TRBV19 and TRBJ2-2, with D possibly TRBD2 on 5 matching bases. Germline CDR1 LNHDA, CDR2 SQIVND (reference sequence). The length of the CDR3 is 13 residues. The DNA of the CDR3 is TGTGCCAGTAGTCGTCCCTTGACCGGGGAGTTGTTTTTT. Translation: CASSRPLTGELFF.

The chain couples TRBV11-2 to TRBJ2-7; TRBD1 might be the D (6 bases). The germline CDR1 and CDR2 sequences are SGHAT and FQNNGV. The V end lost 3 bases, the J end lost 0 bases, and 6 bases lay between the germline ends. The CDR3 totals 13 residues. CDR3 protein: CASSLGHSYEQYF. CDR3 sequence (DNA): TGTGCCAGCAGCTTGGGACACTCCTACGAGCAGTACTTC.